This record looks at one T cell receptor beta chain sequence and its context. The CDR3 is 16 amino acids. J lost 2 bases, V lost 5 bases, and 8 bases had no gene match. Germline V gene data show CDR1 as SGHRS and CDR2 as YFSETQ. This sample is part of a study of T cell responses to AZD1222 COVID-19 vaccine. Only in-frame clones appear in the TCRdb table, and some are missing; sequencing was by immunoSEQ multiplex PCR. The sample has roughly 180,000 clones; approximately 93% are singletons. The receptor was derived from an adult who received the AZD1222 COVID-19 vaccine. The sample was peripheral blood, taken 28 days after the second AZD1222 dose. The chain joins TRBV5-1 to TRBJ2-1, with TRBD1 matching over 9 bases. Here the CDR3 DNA reads TGCGCCAGCAGTTCGGGGGGACAGGGACCCTACAATGAGCAGTTCTTC. Its protein product is CASSSGGQGPYNEQFF. Full variable domain (outside the CDR3, taken from reference TRBV5-1 and TRBJ2-1): KAGVTQTPRYLIKTRGQQVTLSCSPISGHRSVSWYQQTPGQGLQFLFEYFSETQRNKGNFPGRFSGRQFSNSRSEMNVSTLELGDSALYLCASSSGGQGPYNEQFFGPGTRLTVL.